The 10 T cell receptor beta chains presented below share a single source sample, sequenced in a study of OX40 agonist ivuxolimab in advanced cancers. Assay used: immunoSEQ multiplex PCR; TCRdb lists only in-frame clones, some missing. Here the sample spans roughly 50,000 clones, 77% being singletons. Sequenced material: CD4+ or CD8+ T cells sorted from blood, taken in a trial of the OX40 agonist ivuxolimab. All receptors derive from an adult with an advanced solid tumor such as melanoma, head and neck, liver or kidney cancer.

The rearrangement links TRBV6-4 to TRBJ2-6, with D possibly TRBD1 on 6 matching bases. Germline CDR1 is MRHNA and CDR2 is SNTAGT. V dropped 5 bases and J dropped 4 bases, with 18 bases sitting between them. This CDR3 spans 17 amino acids. CDR3 nucleotides: TGTGCCAGCAGTCAAAGACAGGCTCCAGGGGGGGCCAACGTCCTGACTTTC. Translated: CASSQRQAPGGANVLTF.

This clone has more than one count but fewer than ten. The rearrangement links TRBV2 to TRBJ1-1, with 7 bases lining up with TRBD1. The CDR3 covers 14 residues. Germline values: CDR1 SNHLY, CDR2 FYNNEI. V lost 7 bases to trimming and J lost 3 bases; unmatched junction nucleotides: 8. The CDR3 nucleotides read TGTGCCAGCATCGTACAGGGGACTTACACTGAAGCTTTCTTT. This encodes CASIVQGTYTEAFF.

This chain connects TRBV5-7 to TRBJ1-5; D perhaps matches TRBD1 (5 bases). TRBV5-7 belongs to the ORF category, with a function that is uncertain. V was clipped by 2 bases and J by 3 bases, with 18 bases between them. The CDR3 is made up of 17 amino acids. The CDR3 DNA reads TGTGCCAGCAGCTTAATGTCCAGGGAGGGAAACAATCAGCCCCAGCATTTT. Residues: CASSLMSREGNNQPQHF.

This clone was counted only a few times. The chain joins TRBV6-1 to TRBJ1-1; the D gene is possibly TRBD1 (6 bases). There are 14 residues in the CDR3. In germline, CDR1 is MNHNS, CDR2 SASEGT. Trimming took off 5 bases at V and 5 bases at J, with 15 bases between the two ends. This CDR3 reads CASSRTSRGTEAFF. The CDR3 DNA is TGTGCCAGCAGTCGGACGTCAAGGGGGACTGAAGCTTTCTTT.

This clone appeared once. This chain links TRBV7-2 with TRBJ1-1; TRBD1 might be the D (6 bases). The CDR3 spans 14 residues. Trimming stripped 3 bases from V and 3 bases from J, with 11 bases between. Germline assignment: CDR1 SGHTA and CDR2 FQGNSA. For the CDR3, the DNA is TGTGCCAGCAGCTTCACAGGGTTGGACACTGAAGCTTTCTTT. Translating gives CASSFTGLDTEAFF.

There are a few counts of this clone. The V gene is TRBV9, the J gene TRBJ2-5; TRBD2 is a possible D gene (6 bases). V was clipped by 4 bases and J by 2 bases, with 18 bases between them. This CDR3 is 16 amino acids long. Germline V gene data show CDR1 as SGDLS and CDR2 as YYNGEE. CDR3 residues: CASSTTHGSGQETQYF. DNA of the CDR3: TGTGCCAGCAGCACCACCCACGGTAGCGGACAAGAGACCCAGTACTTC.

The chain combines TRBV7-9 with TRBJ2-3; perhaps TRBD2 as D (6 bases). The germline V gene has CDR1 SEHNR and CDR2 FQNEAQ (reference sequence). The CDR3 spans 15 residues. With 2 bases removed from V and 0 bases from J, the gap between germline ends came to 9 bases. DNA for the CDR3: TGTGCCAGCAGCTTACAAGGGACTAGCACAGATACGCAGTATTTT. This codes for CASSLQGTSTDTQYF.

This chain joins TRBV2 and TRBJ1-4, with D possibly being TRBD1 (5 bases). V was pared by 7 bases and J by 11 bases, with 14 bases between. From germline, CDR1 is SNHLY and CDR2 FYNNEI. CDR3 size: 12 residues. CDR3 DNA sequence: TGTGCCAGCACCATCGACAGAGGGAAACTGTTTTTT. This sequence encodes CASTIDRGKLFF.

This clone turned up a few times. The CDR3 is CASSVDRWNTEAFF. CDR3 in DNA: TGTGCCAGCAGTGTCGACAGGTGGAACACTGAAGCTTTCTTT. This chain joins TRBV2 and TRBJ1-1, with D possibly matching TRBD1 (6 bases). This CDR3 region has 14 residues. Trimming shortened V by 4 bases and J by 1 base, and 10 bases separated the two germline ends. Looked up from germline, CDR1 is SNHLY and CDR2 is FYNNEI.

J is TRBJ2-1 and V is TRBV27; TRBD1 matches at 7 bases. Unmatched junction bases numbered 11, after V lost 6 bases and J lost 9 bases. Germline V lookup: CDR1 MNHEY, CDR2 SMNVEV (reference sequence). The CDR3 is 14 residues long. The CDR3 region is CASSRDRASSEQFF. The CDR3 nucleotides are TGTGCCAGCAGCCGCGACAGGGCGAGTAGTGAGCAGTTCTTC.